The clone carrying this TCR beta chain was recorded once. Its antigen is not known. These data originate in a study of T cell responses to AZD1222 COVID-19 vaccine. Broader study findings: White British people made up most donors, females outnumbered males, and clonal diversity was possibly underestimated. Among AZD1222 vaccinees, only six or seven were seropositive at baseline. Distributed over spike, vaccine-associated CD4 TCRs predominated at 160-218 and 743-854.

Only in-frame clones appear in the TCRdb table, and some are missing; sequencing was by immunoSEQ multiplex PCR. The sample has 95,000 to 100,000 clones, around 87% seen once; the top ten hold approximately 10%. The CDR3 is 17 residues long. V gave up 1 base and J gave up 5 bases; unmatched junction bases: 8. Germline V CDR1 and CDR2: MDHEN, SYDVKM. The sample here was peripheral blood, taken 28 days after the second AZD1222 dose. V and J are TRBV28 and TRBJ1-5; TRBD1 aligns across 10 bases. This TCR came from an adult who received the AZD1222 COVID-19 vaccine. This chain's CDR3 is CASSLSGRTGGYQPQHF. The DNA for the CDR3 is TGTGCCAGCAGTTTATCTGGGAGGACAGGGGGATATCAGCCCCAGCATTTT.